This T cell receptor beta chain emerged from a study of T cells expressing NK-cell markers. The CDR3 loop spans 14 amino acids. Germline V gene sequence: CDR1 MNHNS, CDR2 SASEGT. TCRdb derives one entry per CDR3 protein from the 5' RACE reads, leaving out DNA. Its listing shows under 200,000 distinct CDR3 sequences. Sequencing was done on a sample of blood T cells: a sorted CD56 or NKG2C T cell subset, CD4+ or CD8+ T cells, or bulk PBMC T cells (not recorded which). The V gene is TRBV6-1, the J gene TRBJ2-1; TCRdb proposes TRBD2, but this gene call is untestable without DNA. The TCR sequence derives from a woman aged 18-70 years in good health. Here the CDR3 reads CAGTSGSRSNEQFF.